Listed here is a single T cell receptor beta chain. The protocol was immunoSEQ multiplex PCR, while the TCRdb copy is restricted to in-frame clones and leaves out a portion. The sample includes tens of thousands of clones, over 75% of them seen just once. This record belongs to a study of T cell responses to AZD1222 COVID-19 vaccine. V gave up 0 bases and J gave up 10 bases, with 10 bases separating them. The CDR3 runs 14 residues. In germline, CDR1 is LNHNV, CDR2 YYDKDF (reference sequence). The V and J genes are TRBV15 and TRBJ1-6; D is uncertain. The receptor's source is an adult in good health. The material sequenced was peripheral blood, taken on day 0 of AZD1222 vaccination. The CDR3 bases are TGTGCCACCAGCAGAGATTGGAACGGGTCACCCCTCCACTTT. This encodes CATSRDWNGSPLHF. The full variable domain, its missing parts supplied by reference TRBV15 and TRBJ1-6, is DAMVIQNPRYQVTQFGKPVTLSCSQTLNHNVMYWYQQKSSQAPKLLFHYYDKDFNNEADTPDNFQSRRPNTSFCFLDIRSPGLGDTAMYLCATSRDWNGSPLHFGNGTRLTVT.